A selection of T cell receptor beta chains follows, all from one sample in a study of chemoradiotherapy in HPV16-positive cancers. The protocol was immunoSEQ multiplex PCR, while the TCRdb copy is restricted to in-frame clones and leaves out a portion. Among tens of thousands of clones listed, about nine tenths were seen once. The source material was blood, sampled from a patient who underwent chemoradiotherapy. All receptors derive from a human donor with HPV-associated anogenital cancer. CDR3s include the opening cysteine and the closing phenylalanine or tryptophan. The D gene is left open where the match is weak. Size values are once, few and many counts, or a class for expanded clones, and some rows have none.

TRBJ2-2,TRBV10-1,-,14,-,CASRRNSNTGELFF,TGCGCCAGCAGGCGGAACTCGAACACCGGGGAGCTGTTTTTT
TRBJ2-1,TRBV14,-,16,TRBD2,CASSLPGLAGSLEQFF,TGTGCCAGCAGCCTACCGGGACTAGCGGGATCCCTTGAGCAGTTCTTC
TRBJ2-1,TRBV28,few,18,TRBD1,CASSFFLGARQGASEQFF,TGTGCCAGCAGTTTCTTCCTGGGGGCTCGACAGGGGGCTAGCGAGCAGTTCTTC
TRBJ1-2,TRBV21-1,-,14,-,CASSKLSEQGSYTF,TGTGCCAGCAGCAAACTCAGTGAACAGGGAAGCTACACCTTC
TRBJ2-5,TRBV11-1,-,15,TRBD1,CASSPDRVNEETQYF,TGTGCCAGCAGCCCAGACAGGGTTAATGAAGAGACCCAGTACTTC
TRBJ1-2,TRBV4-1,-,16,-,CASSTSSVPARDGYTF,TGCGCCAGCAGCACATCCTCGGTTCCAGCTCGGGATGGCTACACCTTC
TRBJ2-6,TRBV6-5,once,14,-,CASSFSSGANVLTF,TGTGCCAGCAGTTTTAGCTCTGGGGCCAACGTCCTGACTTTC
TRBJ2-3,TRBV15,-,14,TRBD2,CATNRAGVTDTQYF,TGTGCCACCAACAGAGCGGGAGTCACAGATACGCAGTATTTT
TRBJ2-3,TRBV6-5,-,13,-,CASGNTGADTQYF,TGTGCCAGCGGTAACACGGGAGCAGATACGCAGTATTTT
TRBJ2-1,TRBV27,-,14,TRBD2,CASSTTSGGDEQFF,TGTGCCAGCAGCACGACTAGCGGTGGCGATGAGCAGTTCTTC
TRBJ2-3,TRBV11-2,-,11,-,CASSSRGTQYF,TGTGCCAGCAGCTCCAGGGGCACGCAGTATTTT
TRBJ2-7,TRBV27,-,15,TRBD2,CASRPSSGSTYEQYF,TGTGCCAGCAGGCCTTCTAGCGGGAGCACCTACGAGCAGTACTTC
TRBJ2-7,TRBV10-3,-,13,-,CAISVGGAPEQYF,TGTGCCATCAGTGTAGGGGGAGCCCCCGAGCAGTACTTC
TRBJ2-7,TRBV6-6,-,11,-,CASSFRDEQYF,TGTGCCAGCAGTTTCAGGGACGAGCAGTACTTC
TRBJ1-2,TRBV10-3,once,13,-,CAITGDGPRGYTF,TGTGCCATCACTGGTGACGGGCCTCGGGGCTACACCTTC
TRBJ1-4,TRBV21-1,-,16,-,CASSKTGQGSYGKLFF,TGTGCCAGCAGCAAAACAGGACAGGGAAGTTATGGAAAACTGTTTTTT
TRBJ1-5,TRBV28,once,14,-,CASSPTGSNQPQHF,TGTGCCAGCAGTCCCACGGGATCCAATCAGCCCCAGCATTTT
TRBJ2-5,TRBV27,once,11,-,CASSSLETQYF,TGTGCCAGCAGTTCCCTAGAGACCCAGTACTTC
TRBJ2-5,TRBV7-8,-,15,TRBD2,CASILGTSVPWRQYF,TGTGCCAGCATACTCGGGACTAGCGTTCCCTGGCGCCAGTACTTC
TRBJ2-3,TRBV7-2,-,18,-,CASSQRAQAGPGTDTQYF,TGTGCCAGCAGCCAGAGGGCCCAGGCAGGCCCGGGAACAGATACGCAGTATTTT
TRBJ1-1,TRBV6-6,once,13,-,CASSYSRYTEAFF,TGTGCCAGCAGTTACTCACGGTACACTGAAGCTTTCTTT
TRBJ2-1,TRBV30,-,12,TRBD2,CAWSRQAGEQFF,TGTGCCTGGAGTCGCCAAGCGGGGGAGCAGTTCTTC
TRBJ1-1,TRBV7-2,-,13,-,CASSSIDRTEAFF,TGTGCCAGCAGCTCTATAGACAGGACTGAAGCTTTCTTT
TRBJ2-1,TRBV4-1,-,16,TRBD2,CASSRSTSGGDNEQFF,TGCGCCAGCAGCCGATCTACTAGCGGGGGGGACAATGAGCAGTTCTTC
TRBJ2-1,TRBV4-2,-,15,TRBD2,CASSQEGGGYNEQFF,TGTGCCAGCAGCCAAGAGGGCGGGGGCTACAATGAGCAGTTCTTC
TRBJ1-6,TRBV10-3,-,14,TRBD1,CAISRQGERSPLHF,TGTGCCATCAGTCGACAGGGGGAGAGATCACCCCTCCACTTT
TRBJ1-5,TRBV28,-,18,-,CASSPRREGFHSNQPQHF,TGTGCCAGTAGTCCCCGTAGGGAGGGTTTTCATAGCAATCAGCCCCAGCATTTT
TRBJ1-1,TRBV7-9,-,13,TRBD1,CAGRGTANTEAFF,TGTGCCGGCAGGGGGACGGCTAACACTGAAGCTTTCTTT
TRBJ1-2,TRBV6-6,few,15,-,CASRELLYSNYGYTF,TGTGCCAGCAGAGAACTCCTATACAGTAACTATGGCTACACCTTC
TRBJ2-5,TRBV2,-,13,TRBD2,CASRLAGEETQYF,TGTGCCAGCAGACTAGCGGGAGAAGAGACCCAGTACTTC
TRBJ1-1,TRBV2,-,14,-,CASVTGSANTEAFF,TGTGCCAGCGTAACAGGGTCAGCGAACACTGAAGCTTTCTTT
TRBJ1-5,TRBV10-3,-,14,-,CAISERGDGQPQHF,TGTGCCATCAGTGAGCGAGGGGACGGCCAGCCCCAGCATTTT
TRBJ2-4,TRBV29-1,once,11,-,CSVEVLNIQYF,TGCAGCGTTGAAGTCCTGAACATTCAGTACTTC
TRBJ1-1,TRBV30,-,11,-,CAFSMNTEAFF,TGTGCCTTTTCCATGAACACTGAAGCTTTCTTT
TRBJ1-4,TRBV29-1,-,14,-,CSVPRPGSNEKLFF,TGCAGCGTCCCTAGGCCAGGGTCTAATGAAAAACTGTTTTTT
TRBJ2-7,TRBV2,once,12,-,CASRGLGYEQYF,TGTGCCAGCAGGGGGTTAGGGTACGAGCAGTACTTC
TRBJ1-2,TRBV7-6,-,16,TRBD1,CASSFGTGGSSYGYTF,TGTGCCAGCAGCTTCGGGACAGGGGGCTCAAGCTATGGCTACACCTTC
TRBJ2-5,TRBV5-5,-,14,-,CASSSPRRRETQYF,TGTGCCAGCAGCTCCCCCCGAAGGAGGGAGACCCAGTACTTC
TRBJ1-1,TRBV28,-,12,-,CASTSVNTEAFF,TGTGCCAGCACTAGCGTGAACACTGAAGCTTTCTTT
TRBJ2-1,TRBV27,-,14,-,CASNPDSSYNEQFF,TGTGCCAGCAACCCAGACAGCTCCTACAATGAGCAGTTCTTC
TRBJ1-2,TRBV2,-,14,-,CASSEAGGDYGYTF,TGTGCCAGCAGTGAAGCGGGAGGTGACTATGGCTACACCTTC
TRBJ2-3,TRBV4-2,-,16,TRBD2,CASSQGLAASTDTQYF,TGTGCCAGCAGCCAGGGACTAGCGGCTTCCACAGATACGCAGTATTTT
TRBJ2-3,TRBV27,once,15,TRBD2,CASSFIAGGTDTQYF,TGTGCCAGCAGTTTTATAGCGGGAGGCACAGATACGCAGTATTTT
TRBJ1-1,TRBV28,-,12,TRBD1,CASSGGDSKAFF,TGTGCCAGCAGTGGCGGGGACAGCAAAGCTTTCTTT
TRBJ2-2,TRBV7-6,-,12,-,CASSSPTWELFF,TGTGCCAGCAGCTCCCCCACGTGGGAGCTGTTTTTT
TRBJ1-1,TRBV19,-,15,-,CASSIDPGDSTEAFF,TGTGCCAGTAGTATAGATCCAGGGGATAGCACTGAAGCTTTCTTT
TRBJ1-2,TRBV6-5,-,15,-,CASSYLPLRSYGYTF,TGTGCCAGCAGTTATCTTCCCCTTAGAAGCTATGGCTACACCTTC
TRBJ2-7,TRBV4-1,once,15,-,CASSQGTLNGYEQYF,TGCGCCAGCAGCCAAGGGACACTTAATGGGTACGAGCAGTACTTC
TRBJ1-5,TRBV19,few,14,-,CASSILASNQPQHF,TGTGCCAGTAGTATTTTGGCTAGCAATCAGCCCCAGCATTTT
TRBJ2-4,TRBV6-1,-,13,-,CAILNIAKNIQYF,TGTGCCATCTTGAACATAGCCAAAAACATTCAGTACTTC
TRBJ2-1,TRBV6-4,-,15,TRBD2,CASSDEAGAADEQFF,TGTGCCAGCAGTGACGAAGCGGGAGCCGCGGATGAGCAGTTCTTC
TRBJ2-1,TRBV27,-,16,TRBD2,CASSGTLAGDHNEQFF,TGTGCCAGCAGTGGTACACTAGCGGGAGACCACAATGAGCAGTTCTTC
TRBJ1-3,TRBV30,-,14,-,CAWRARTRGNTIYF,TGTGCCTGGCGGGCCCGGACAAGAGGAAACACCATATATTTT
TRBJ2-3,TRBV11-3,-,15,-,CASSSQGYPGDTQYF,TGTGCCAGCAGCTCGCAGGGTTACCCGGGAGATACGCAGTATTTT
TRBJ1-4,TRBV19,-,15,TRBD1,CASSMTGQGTQKLFF,TGTGCCAGTAGTATGACGGGACAGGGTACGCAAAAACTGTTTTTT
TRBJ1-1,TRBV5-1,-,13,-,CATRGGLNTEAFF,TGCGCCACCCGGGGGGGATTAAACACTGAAGCTTTCTTT
TRBJ2-7,TRBV2,-,18,TRBD2,CASSSIQLSGGPGNEQYF,TGTGCCAGCAGCTCTATCCAACTAAGCGGGGGGCCGGGGAACGAGCAGTACTTC
TRBJ1-4,TRBV27,-,13,TRBD1,CASSRQGREKLFF,TGTGCCAGCAGTAGACAGGGGCGTGAAAAACTGTTTTTT
TRBJ1-2,TRBV30,-,12,-,CAWSGAAYGYTF,TGTGCCTGGAGCGGGGCCGCCTATGGCTACACCTTC